A selection of T cell receptor beta chains follows, all from one sample in a study of response to subunit inactivated influenza vaccine. TCRdb recomputed calls from the RT-PCR reads with MiXCR, one row per CDR3 protein. The sample has around 250,000 distinct CDR3 sequences; 12% are singletons. Sequences were derived from non-naive T cells sorted from PBMCs, sampled around two weeks before vaccination. These receptors all stem from a man aged 50 to 60 who received an inactivated influenza vaccine. The CDR3 runs from the conserved cysteine through the conserved F or W. Each record gives: D gene, clone size, V gene, J gene, CDR3 protein, CDR3 DNA. D genes are given only for firm matches. Size is stated for part of the rows, as once, few or many counts, or as a class when the clone is expanded.

d_gene: NA; abundance: NA; v_gene: TRBV6-2/TRBV6-3; j_gene: TRBJ2-1; CDR3aa: CASREPVSYNEQFF; CDR3nt: TGTGCCAGCAGAGAACCAGTCTCCTACAATGAGCAGTTCTTC
d_gene: NA; abundance: NA; v_gene: TRBV6-1; j_gene: TRBJ2-5; CDR3aa: CASSIPSQETQYF; CDR3nt: TGTGCCAGCAGTATCCCTTCCCAAGAGACCCAGTACTTC
d_gene: NA; abundance: NA; v_gene: TRBV5-1; j_gene: TRBJ1-5; CDR3aa: CASSLGETGPQHF; CDR3nt: TGCGCCAGCAGCTTGGGAGAGACAGGACCCCAGCATTTT
d_gene: NA; abundance: NA; v_gene: TRBV5-1; j_gene: TRBJ2-1; CDR3aa: CASSFTPGRVSSYNEQFF; CDR3nt: TGCGCCAGCAGCTTCACCCCCGGGCGGGTGAGCTCCTACAATGAGCAGTTCTTC
d_gene: NA; abundance: NA; v_gene: TRBV20-1; j_gene: TRBJ1-1; CDR3aa: CSARDPLSGRANTEAFF; CDR3nt: TGCAGTGCTAGAGATCCCTTATCAGGCAGGGCGAACACTGAAGCTTTCTTT
d_gene: NA; abundance: few; v_gene: TRBV6-2/TRBV6-3; j_gene: TRBJ2-7; CDR3aa: CASGSRSPYEQYF; CDR3nt: TGTGCCAGCGGCTCAAGGTCCCCCTACGAGCAGTACTTC
d_gene: TRBD1; abundance: NA; v_gene: TRBV12-3/TRBV12-4; j_gene: TRBJ1-5; CDR3aa: CASSSTGLSNQPQHF; CDR3nt: TGTGCCAGCAGTTCGACAGGGCTGAGCAATCAGCCCCAGCATTTT
d_gene: NA; abundance: many; v_gene: TRBV5-5; j_gene: TRBJ2-5; CDR3aa: CASSFRNGQETQYF; CDR3nt: TGTGCCAGCAGCTTCAGGAACGGCCAAGAGACCCAGTACTTC
d_gene: TRBD2; abundance: many; v_gene: TRBV11-2; j_gene: TRBJ2-3; CDR3aa: CASSLVSSGRAGTDTQYF; CDR3nt: TGTGCCAGCAGCTTAGTTTCCAGCGGGAGGGCCGGCACAGATACGCAGTATTTT
d_gene: NA; abundance: NA; v_gene: TRBV27; j_gene: TRBJ1-2; CDR3aa: CASSLRGRGYTF; CDR3nt: TGTGCCAGCAGTTTGAGAGGGAGAGGCTACACCTTC
d_gene: TRBD1; abundance: few; v_gene: TRBV28; j_gene: TRBJ2-5; CDR3aa: CASTGQNQETQYF; CDR3nt: TGTGCCAGCACGGGACAGAACCAAGAGACCCAGTACTTC
d_gene: NA; abundance: NA; v_gene: TRBV20-1; j_gene: TRBJ2-1; CDR3aa: CSARPRDKYNEQFF; CDR3nt: TGCAGTGCTAGACCTCGGGACAAGTACAATGAGCAGTTCTTC
d_gene: NA; abundance: few; v_gene: TRBV28; j_gene: TRBJ1-5; CDR3aa: CASSSIKDSFNQPQHF; CDR3nt: TGTGCCAGCAGTTCCATCAAGGACAGTTTTAATCAGCCCCAGCATTTT
d_gene: NA; abundance: many; v_gene: TRBV19; j_gene: TRBJ2-1; CDR3aa: CASSGRGERRKRNEQFF; CDR3nt: TGTGCCAGTAGTGGGAGGGGGGAGCGGCGGAAACGCAATGAGCAGTTCTTC
d_gene: TRBD2; abundance: few; v_gene: TRBV6-1; j_gene: TRBJ2-7; CDR3aa: CATTYSGNANEQYF; CDR3nt: TGTGCCACTACGTATAGCGGGAACGCCAACGAGCAGTACTTC
d_gene: TRBD1; abundance: many; v_gene: TRBV5-1; j_gene: TRBJ2-1; CDR3aa: CASSGGQASSYNEQFF; CDR3nt: TGCGCCAGCAGCGGGGGACAGGCGAGCTCCTACAATGAGCAGTTCTTC
d_gene: TRBD1; abundance: few; v_gene: TRBV4-3; j_gene: TRBJ1-1; CDR3aa: CASTQGAVGTEAFF; CDR3nt: TGCGCCAGTACCCAGGGGGCGGTAGGCACTGAAGCTTTCTTT
d_gene: NA; abundance: few; v_gene: TRBV20-1; j_gene: TRBJ2-1; CDR3aa: CSAREDGSGVNEQFF; CDR3nt: TGCAGTGCTAGAGAGGACGGATCTGGGGTCAATGAGCAGTTCTTC
d_gene: TRBD2; abundance: few; v_gene: TRBV7-2; j_gene: TRBJ2-1; CDR3aa: CASSPRGGLAINEQFF; CDR3nt: TGTGCCAGCAGCCCCCGGGGGGGGCTAGCGATAAATGAGCAGTTCTTC
d_gene: NA; abundance: NA; v_gene: TRBV10-3; j_gene: TRBJ2-2; CDR3aa: CAISGKNRDSNTGELFF; CDR3nt: TGTGCCATCAGTGGCAAAAACCGGGACTCGAACACCGGGGAGCTGTTTTTT
d_gene: NA; abundance: NA; v_gene: TRBV11-2; j_gene: TRBJ2-5; CDR3aa: CASSLTERETQYF; CDR3nt: TGTGCCAGCAGCTTGACAGAGCGAGAGACCCAGTACTTC